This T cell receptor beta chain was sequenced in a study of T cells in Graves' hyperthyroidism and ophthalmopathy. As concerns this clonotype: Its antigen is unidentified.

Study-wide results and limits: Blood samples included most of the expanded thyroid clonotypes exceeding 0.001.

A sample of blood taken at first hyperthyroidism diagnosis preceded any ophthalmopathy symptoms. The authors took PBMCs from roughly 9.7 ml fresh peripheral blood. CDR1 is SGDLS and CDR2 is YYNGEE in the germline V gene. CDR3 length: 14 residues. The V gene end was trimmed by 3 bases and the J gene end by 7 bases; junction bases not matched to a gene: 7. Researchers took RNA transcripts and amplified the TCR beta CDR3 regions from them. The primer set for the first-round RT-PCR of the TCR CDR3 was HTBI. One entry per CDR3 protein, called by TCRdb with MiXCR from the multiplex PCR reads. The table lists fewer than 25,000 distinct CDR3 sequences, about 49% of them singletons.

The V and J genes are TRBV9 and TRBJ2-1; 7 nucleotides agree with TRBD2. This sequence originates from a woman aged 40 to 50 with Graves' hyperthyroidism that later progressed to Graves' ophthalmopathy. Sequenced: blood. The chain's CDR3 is CASSGDGGRNEQFF. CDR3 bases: TGTGCCAGCAGCGGGGATGGCGGGAGAAATGAGCAGTTCTTC.